The entry below gives a single T cell receptor beta chain sequence along with its context. Its matching antigen is unknown. It was RNA transcripts that yielded the amplified TCR beta CDR3 regions. TCR CDR3 regions were first amplified by RT-PCR with HTBI primers. TCRdb re-called the multiplex PCR reads with MiXCR, one entry per CDR3 protein. The sample has around 660,000 distinct CDR3 sequences, approximately 42% seen once. These data belong to a study of T cells in Graves' hyperthyroidism and ophthalmopathy. Study findings and constraints: Blood also carried most thyroid clonotypes expanded above 0.001.

Uncontrolled infection, other autoimmune disease, pregnancy or lactation excluded patients. V dropped 2 bases and J dropped 6 bases, with 17 bases sitting between them. Germline V gene lookup returns CDR1 SGHTA and CDR2 FQGNSA. This CDR3 is 16 amino acids long. The genes are TRBV7-2 and TRBJ1-5, with D unresolved. Sample: peripheral blood or thyroid tissue (not recorded which). The clonotype comes from an adult man with Graves' disease, either hyperthyroidism or ophthalmopathy (not recorded which). As DNA, the CDR3 is TGTGCCAGCAGCTTACATTTAATAAGGGCGGTTCAGCCCCAGCATTTT. Its translation: CASSLHLIRAVQPQHF.